What follows are 16 T cell receptor beta chains derived from one specimen sequenced in a study of response to subunit inactivated influenza vaccine. Each CDR3 protein is one row after TCRdb ran MiXCR on the RT-PCR reads. In the table there are a few hundred thousand distinct CDR3 sequences, around 22% of which are singletons. Sequenced material: PBMCs from blood, taken about 20 months after vaccination. The receptor set was obtained from a man aged 50 to 75 who received an inactivated influenza vaccine.

There are a few counts of this clonotype. CDR3 bases: TGTGCCAGCAGCGGAAGGGTAAAGAAACCAACTAATGAAAAACTGTTTTTT. Residues: CASSGRVKKPTNEKLFF. The chain combines TRBV21-1 with TRBJ1-4. TRBV21-1 is labeled a pseudogene. The CDR3 is 17 residues long.

This clonotype was seen a handful of times. V and J are TRBV5-1 and TRBJ1-1; 8 bases fit TRBD1. Per germline, CDR1 SGHRS and CDR2 YFSETQ. V lost 3 bases, J lost 0 bases, and 7 bases stayed unmatched. The CDR3 contains 16 residues. CDR3 sequence (DNA): TGCGCCAGCAGCTGGCAGGGGGCAGGGATGAACACTGAAGCTTTCTTT. Its translation: CASSWQGAGMNTEAFF.

In its sample, this clonotype was seen a few times. The chain couples TRBV7-2 to TRBJ1-2; 10 nucleotides align to TRBD1. CDR3 length equals 14 residues. CDR1 is SGHTA and CDR2 is FQGNSA in the germline V gene. V lost 3 bases to trimming and J lost 5 bases; unmatched junction nucleotides: 3. CDR3 amino acids: CASSFPGQGYGYTF. Here the CDR3 DNA reads TGTGCCAGCAGCTTTCCGGGACAGGGGTATGGCTACACCTTC. Complete variable domain (other parts from reference TRBV7-2 and TRBJ1-2): GAGVSQSPSNKVTEKGKDVELRCDPISGHTALYWYRQSLGQGLEFLIYFQGNSAPDKSGLPSDRFSAERTGGSVSTLTIQRTQQEDSAVYLCASSFPGQGYGYTFGSGTRLTVV.

The sample holds a few counts of this clonotype. This sequence joins TRBV7-9 and TRBJ1-5, with 7 bases that match TRBD1. Germline V lookup: CDR1 SEHNR, CDR2 FQNEAQ (reference sequence). V was pared by 4 bases and J by 4 bases, with 4 bases of the junction left unmatched. The CDR3 is 14 residues long. In nucleotides, the CDR3 is TGTGCCAGCAGCTCGGGACAGCTTAATCAGCCCCAGCATTTT. As protein: CASSSGQLNQPQHF.

This rearrangement joins TRBV5-1 to TRBJ2-2, with TRBD1 identical over 8 bases. The CDR3 spans 14 residues. The V segment lost 4 bases and the J segment 7 bases; nucleotides outside the gene matches: 6. CDR1 is SGHRS and CDR2 is YFSETQ in the germline V gene. DNA of the CDR3: TGCGCCAGCAGCCAAACAGGGACAGGCGGGGAGCTGTTTTTT. Amino acids: CASSQTGTGGELFF.

This chain links TRBV12-3 or TRBV12-4 with TRBJ1-1; TRBD1 might be the D (5 bases). This CDR3 comprises 14 residues. Trimming cost V 0 bases and J 4 bases, with 9 bases left between them. In nucleotides, the CDR3 is TGTGCCAGCAGTTTAGCTGAGGGGCGCACTGAAGCTTTCTTT. Amino acid sequence: CASSLAEGRTEAFF.

Only a few counts were recorded for this clonotype. The chain has TRBV2 and TRBJ1-4; no reliable D call. Trimming cost V 7 bases and J 6 bases, with 18 bases left between them. CDR1 is SNHLY, CDR2 FYNNEI, per germline. The CDR3 is 15 amino acids. CDR3 amino acids: CASTRRTQPYEKLFF. Here the CDR3 DNA reads TGTGCCAGCACCAGGAGGACCCAACCATATGAAAAACTGTTTTTT.

The rearrangement links TRBV11-2 to TRBJ2-1, with a possible D match to TRBD2 (5 bases). The V gene lost 1 base and the J gene lost 5 bases, with 21 bases spanning the gap. CDR1 and CDR2 from the germline V gene are SGHAT and FQNNGV. The CDR3 runs 18 residues. CDR3 sequence reads: CASSLGSALNVGHNEQFF. As DNA, the CDR3 is TGTGCCAGCAGCTTAGGTAGCGCCTTGAACGTAGGACACAATGAGCAGTTCTTC.

This clonotype was detected ten times or more. The chain employs TRBV6-2 or TRBV6-3 and TRBJ1-2; D uncertain. The CDR3 covers 11 residues. Trimming pared 1 base from V and 3 bases from J, leaving 0 bases between. Germline-derived CDR1 and CDR2 are MNHEY and SVGEGT. Here the CDR3 reads CASSYYYGYTF. The CDR3 bases are TGTGCCAGCAGTTACTACTATGGCTACACCTTC.

This clonotype was seen more than once but under ten times. The genes are TRBV5-8 and TRBJ2-5, with D hard to call. CDR1 is SGHTS and CDR2 is YDEGEE in the germline V gene. V lost 2 bases and J 2 bases, leaving 13 bases between the germline ends. The CDR3 runs to 15 residues. Here the CDR3 reads CASSFLGGEQETQYF. The DNA for the CDR3 is TGTGCCAGCAGCTTTTTAGGCGGCGAGCAAGAGACCCAGTACTTC.

This rearrangement joins TRBV18 to TRBJ1-4, with 9 bases aligning to TRBD1. Germline V gene lookup returns CDR1 KGHSH and CDR2 LQKENI. This CDR3 is built from 14 residues. J was trimmed by 7 bases and V by 3 bases; bases with no gene match: 3. The CDR3 DNA follows: TGTGCCAGCTCACCGACAGGGGGTCGTGAAAAACTGTTTTTT. This encodes CASSPTGGREKLFF.

The chain links TRBV28 to TRBJ1-2; D unclear. The V gene lost 5 bases and the J gene lost 4 bases, with 14 bases spanning the gap. CDR3 length: 14 amino acids. Germline V gene data show CDR1 as MDHEN and CDR2 as SYDVKM. The CDR3 DNA follows: TGTGCCAGCAGTCCTTCAACAGTTAGCTATGGCTACACCTTC. Translating it yields CASSPSTVSYGYTF.

The V gene is TRBV27, the J gene TRBJ2-7, with 7 nucleotides matching TRBD2. The CDR3 is 13 amino acids. CDR1 and CDR2 (germline): MNHEY, SMNVEV (reference sequence). With 3 bases clipped from V and 3 bases from J, the junction kept 2 bases outside the gene matches. CDR3 sequence: CASSFGEGYEQYF. The CDR3 DNA sequence: TGTGCCAGCAGTTTTGGGGAGGGCTACGAGCAGTACTTC.

This clonotype appeared a few times. The J gene is TRBJ1-2, the V gene TRBV6-2 or TRBV6-3; 11 nucleotides align to TRBD1. V trimming: 7 bases; J trimming: 7 bases; junction bases outside the gene matches: 14. Germline-derived CDR1 and CDR2 are MNHEY and SVGEGT. This CDR3 is 16 amino acids long. CDR3 sequence: CASKRLPGQGEVGYTF. The CDR3 DNA reads as TGTGCCAGCAAAAGATTACCGGGACAGGGGGAAGTTGGCTACACCTTC.

V is TRBV12-3 or TRBV12-4 and J is TRBJ1-2; D not certain. The CDR3 extends over 14 amino acids. V lost 1 base and J 4 bases, leaving 10 bases between the germline ends. CDR3 protein: CASSLGRTIYGYTF. The CDR3 nucleotides are TGTGCCAGCAGTTTAGGACGGACCATCTATGGCTACACCTTC.

This clonotype appeared a few times. This sequence joins TRBV20-1 and TRBJ2-1; 8 bases agree with TRBD1. V lost 8 bases and J lost 3; bases outside the gene matches: 9. The germline V gene has CDR1 DFQATT and CDR2 SNEGSKA (reference sequence). The CDR3 covers 14 residues. The CDR3 region has the DNA TGCAGTCAAGTTCCGGGACAGGACTACAATGAGCAGTTCTTC. It yields the protein CSQVPGQDYNEQFF.